These 30 T cell receptor beta chains originate from one sample sequenced in a study of blood T cell repertoires in COVID-19 (dated by TCRdb to the early 2020s). The library was produced with the immunoSEQ multiplex PCR assay. The immuneACCESS repertoire file appears here via TCRdb, limited to in-frame rearrangements. These files lack a portion of the clones; in checked studies, under half of the deficit traces to unresolved V genes, and the cause of the others is not known. Present in this sample are about 220,000 clones, approximately 78% of which were seen just once. The ten largest clones add up to less than 6% of the sample. The sequencing sample was made of peripheral blood. The receptors were sampled from a woman in her 70s with COVID-19, enrolled during active disease.

This clone was observed once. The chain is built from TRBV20-1 and TRBJ2-1, with 8 bases identical to TRBD2. There are 15 residues in the CDR3. V dropped 3 bases and J dropped 7; count of bases not matched to a gene: 11. Germline lookup yields CDR1 DFQATT and CDR2 SNEGSKA (reference sequence). The CDR3 coding sequence is TGCAGTGCTAGTTTGGGCAGCGGGAGTGGGAATGAGCAGTTCTTC. It codes for CSASLGSGSGNEQFF.

The chain recombines TRBV3-1 (or the pseudogene TRBV3-2) with TRBJ2-5; 7 positions match TRBD2. The CDR3 runs to 15 residues. Germline loops: CDR1 LGHDT, CDR2 YNNKEL (reference sequence). Losses at the gene ends were 1 base for V and 4 bases for J; bases not matched to a gene: 6. The CDR3 bases are TGTGCCAGCAGCCAAGCGGGCGGACTAGGAGAGACCCAGTACTTC. Protein sequence: CASSQAGGLGETQYF.

The chain joins TRBV5-5 to TRBJ1-6; D is uncertain. CDR1 is SGHKS and CDR2 is YYEKEE in the germline V gene (reference sequence). Deletions cut 1 base from V and 8 bases from J, with 7 bases between. The CDR3 is 13 amino acids. The CDR3, as DNA: TGTGCCAGCAGCTTGTTACGGGATTCACCCCTCCACTTT. It yields the protein CASSLLRDSPLHF. Full variable domain (outside the CDR3, taken from reference TRBV5-5 and TRBJ1-6): DAGVTQSPTHLIKTRGQQVTLRCSPISGHKSVSWYQQVLGQGPQFIFQYYEKEERGRGNFPDRFSARQFPNYSSELNVNALLLGDSALYLCASSLLRDSPLHFGNGTRLTVT.

The rearrangement links TRBV19 to TRBJ1-5, with 8 bases lining up with TRBD1. The CDR3 extends over 19 amino acids. Trimming at V came to 1 base and at J to 5 bases, leaving 16 bases not matched to a gene. Germline V gene sequence: CDR1 LNHDA, CDR2 SQIVND (reference sequence). The CDR3, as DNA: TGTGCCAGTAGTATAGGTCTGGCGCAGGGGGCCCTCCTAGATCAGCCCCAGCATTTT. It specifies CASSIGLAQGALLDQPQHF.

The CDR3 sequence is CASTTGTDLNSPLHF. Here the CDR3 DNA reads TGTGCCAGTACCACCGGGACAGACCTAAATTCACCCCTCCACTTT. The chain recombines TRBV19 with TRBJ1-6; 7 nucleotides line up with TRBD1. The V and J ends lost 7 bases and 7 bases, in that order; junction bases with no gene match: 10. The length of the CDR3 is 15 residues. Per the germline V gene, CDR1 is LNHDA and CDR2 is SQIVND (reference sequence).

For this clone: At one boundary the junction diverges from the germline segment, which might be a read error. This rearrangement joins TRBV4-1 to TRBJ2-7; 9 nucleotides match TRBD1. This CDR3 has 16 amino acids. Per the germline V gene, CDR1 is MGHRA and CDR2 is YSYEKL. The CDR3 DNA reads TGCGCCAGCAGTCAAGATGGGGGACAGGGACGAGGAGAGCAGTACTTC. This encodes CASSQDGGQGRGEQYF.

This clone was seen only a few times. The V call is TRBV9, the J call TRBJ2-1; 10 bases fit TRBD1. The trim removed 1 base at V and 5 bases at J, leaving 6 bases unmatched. The CDR3 runs 16 residues. The V gene's germline CDR1 is SGDLS and CDR2 YYNGEE. CDR3 DNA: TGTGCCAGCAGCGTATCCGGGACAGGGGTGAACAATGAGCAGTTCTTC. Its translation: CASSVSGTGVNNEQFF.

This clone has a single count. The chain employs TRBV18 and TRBJ1-1; a weak D match, TRBD1 (6 bases). The length of the CDR3 is 15 residues. V lost 4 bases and J 1 base, leaving 13 bases between the germline ends. Germline CDR1 reads KGHSH; CDR2 reads LQKENI. The DNA for the CDR3 is TGTGCCAGCTCACTGGGGGGGGGCTCGAACACTGAAGCTTTCTTT. Residues: CASSLGGGSNTEAFF. The entire variable domain, with the rest obtained from reference TRBV18 and TRBJ1-1, is as follows: NAGVMQNPRHLVRRRGQEARLRCSPMKGHSHVYWYRQLPEEGLKFMVYLQKENIIDESGMPKERFSAEFPKEGPSILRIQQVVRGDSAAYFCASSLGGGSNTEAFFGQGTRLTVV.

The CDR3 coding sequence is TGTGCCAGCAGCCAAGTGGGCTGGAACACTGAAGCTTTCTTT. Its protein is CASSQVGWNTEAFF. The chain has TRBV14 and TRBJ1-1; D is uncertain. In germline, CDR1 is SGHDN, CDR2 FVKESK. The CDR3 is 14 amino acids. V was pared by 1 base and J by 1 base, with 7 bases between.

The chain combines TRBV29-1 with TRBJ2-1; tentatively, D is TRBD1 (6 bases). The CDR3 is 14 amino acids. V lost 6 bases to trimming and J lost 0 bases, with 12 bases between them. Germline V gene data show CDR1 as SQVTM and CDR2 as ANQGSEA. In DNA form, the CDR3 reads TGCAGCGTCACCCCCAGGGGCTCCTACAATGAGCAGTTCTTC. This codes for CSVTPRGSYNEQFF.

This clone was observed a few times. J is TRBJ1-5 and V is TRBV19; maybe TRBD1 (6 bases). CDR1 and CDR2 from the germline V gene are LNHDA and SQIVND (reference sequence). The CDR3 runs to 17 residues. Trimming shortened V by 0 bases and J by 2 bases, and 14 bases separated the two germline ends. The CDR3 region is CASSIETGGRGNQPQHF. The CDR3 DNA sequence: TGTGCCAGTAGTATAGAGACAGGAGGCAGAGGCAATCAGCCCCAGCATTTT. Filled out from reference TRBV19 and TRBJ1-5, the complete variable domain reads DGGITQSPKYLFRKEGQNVTLSCEQNLNHDAMYWYRQDPGQGLRLIYYSQIVNDFQKGDIAEGYSVSREKKESFPLTVTSAQKNPTAFYLCASSIETGGRGNQPQHFGDGTRLSIL.

The chain employs TRBV30 and TRBJ2-5, with 8 bases matching TRBD2. From germline, CDR1 is GTSNPN and CDR2 SVGIG (reference sequence). V trimming: 5 bases; J trimming: 7 bases; junction bases outside the gene matches: 12. The CDR3 loop spans 14 amino acids. CDR3 protein: CAWSGLATSGTQYF. In DNA, the CDR3 is TGTGCCTGGTCAGGACTAGCCACCTCGGGGACCCAGTACTTC.

This chain connects TRBV19 to TRBJ1-6, with D possibly matching TRBD1 (5 bases). V was pared by 5 bases and J by 7 bases, with 24 bases between. The V gene's germline CDR1 is LNHDA and CDR2 SQIVND (reference sequence). The CDR3 is 18 amino acids. The CDR3 nucleotides read TGTGCCAGTAGTCGCGGGGACTCCTTTGACTCTCCAAATTCACCCCTCCACTTT. Translated, it gives CASSRGDSFDSPNSPLHF.

The CDR3, as DNA: TGTGCCAGCTCAAAGGTACTCCCCGGACAGGGATATGGCTACACCTTC. The encoded protein is CASSKVLPGQGYGYTF. This chain connects TRBV18 to TRBJ1-2; 8 bases match TRBD1. Trimming took 5 bases from V and 5 from J; bases not matched to a gene: 13. The V gene's germline CDR1 is KGHSH and CDR2 LQKENI. CDR3 length equals 16 residues.

The chain carries TRBV28 and TRBJ1-3, with a possible D match to TRBD1 (6 bases). CDR3 length: 13 amino acids. CDR1 and CDR2 (germline): MDHEN, SYDVKM. V was shortened by 11 bases and J by 1 base, with 12 bases between the two germline ends. This CDR3 is CAWQQGSGNTIYF. CDR3 in DNA: TGTGCCTGGCAACAGGGATCTGGAAACACCATATATTTT.

Only a few counts were recorded for this clone. CDR3 sequence (DNA): TGCGCCAGCAGCCAAGATTCGGGCACCGGGGCAGATACGCAGTATTTT. Residues: CASSQDSGTGADTQYF. The J gene is TRBJ2-3, the V gene TRBV4-1; TRBD2 is a possible D gene (5 bases). Germline-derived CDR1 and CDR2 are MGHRA and YSYEKL. This CDR3 has 16 amino acids. V was cut by 0 bases and J by 4 bases, with 14 bases left in between.

The chain recombines TRBV28 with TRBJ1-2; a weak D match, TRBD1 (5 bases). Germline V gene sequence: CDR1 MDHEN, CDR2 SYDVKM. Trimming took off 6 bases at V and 6 bases at J, with 17 bases between the two ends. The CDR3 sequence is 14 residues long. The CDR3 nucleotides are TGTGCCAGCAGGCAACGACAGATTTTGAATGGCTACACCTTC. Protein: CASRQRQILNGYTF.

This clone was picked up a small number of times. CDR3 sequence (DNA): TGCAGCGCCTCTCTGGGGACTACCAATCAGCCCCAGCATTTT. Translated, it gives CSASLGTTNQPQHF. The chain couples TRBV29-1 to TRBJ1-5; the D gene is possibly TRBD1 (5 bases). CDR1 is SQVTM and CDR2 is ANQGSEA in the germline V gene. Trimming took off 7 bases at V and 3 bases at J, with 16 bases between the two ends. The CDR3 sequence is 14 residues long.

V and J are TRBV2 and TRBJ1-2; D perhaps matches TRBD1 (6 bases). V was pared by 7 bases and J by 6 bases, with 21 bases between. This CDR3 is built from 15 residues. Germline V gene sequence: CDR1 SNHLY, CDR2 FYNNEI. CDR3 DNA: TGTGCCAGCACCAAACCCGGGGCAGGGGAAAATGGCTACACCTTC. The encoded protein is CASTKPGAGENGYTF.

This chain joins TRBV6-5 and TRBJ1-2, with 10 bases fitting TRBD1. Germline V gives CDR1 MNHEY, CDR2 SVGAGI. This CDR3 spans 14 amino acids. V lost 6 bases, J lost 6 bases, and 7 bases stayed unmatched. DNA of the CDR3: TGTGCCAGCAGGGGACAGGGGATGTGGGATGGCTACACCTTC. Translated, it gives CASRGQGMWDGYTF.

This chain uses TRBV6-2 or TRBV6-3 with TRBJ1-3, with 7 bases that match TRBD1. The CDR3 has 13 residues. Germline lookup yields CDR1 MNHEY and CDR2 SVGEGT. Losses at the gene ends were 7 bases for V and 5 bases for J; bases not matched to a gene: 5. The CDR3 spells CASNPGGRNTIYF. In nucleotides, the CDR3 is TGTGCCAGCAACCCAGGGGGACGAAACACCATATATTTT.

The genes are TRBV19 and TRBJ1-4, with 7 positions matching TRBD1. V trimming: 7 bases; J trimming: 8 bases; junction bases outside the gene matches: 10. The CDR3 loop spans 14 amino acids. The germline gives CDR1 LNHDA, CDR2 SQIVND (reference sequence). The DNA of the CDR3 is TGTGCCAGTACCGAGACAGGGCTTGACGAAAAACTGTTTTTT. As protein: CASTETGLDEKLFF.

This chain joins TRBV14 and TRBJ2-3, with 11 bases identical to TRBD2. Unmatched junction bases numbered 8, after V lost 3 bases and J lost 3 bases. CDR3 length equals 17 residues. CDR1 is SGHDN and CDR2 is FVKESK in the germline V gene. CDR3 region: CASSQKLAGGRTDTQYF. CDR3 in DNA: TGTGCCAGCAGCCAGAAATTAGCGGGAGGGAGGACAGATACGCAGTATTTT.

V is TRBV30 and J is TRBJ2-7; D may be TRBD1 (6 bases). V was cut by 3 bases and J by 0 bases, with 15 bases left in between. The germline V gene encodes CDR1 GTSNPN and CDR2 SVGIG (reference sequence). The CDR3 has 15 amino acids. The DNA of the CDR3 is TGTGCCTGGAGGGGTACCGGGACACCCTCCTACGAGCAGTACTTC. Amino acid sequence: CAWRGTGTPSYEQYF.

The CDR3 DNA reads as TGTGCCAGTAGTATAACCACCCGGAGGTCCGGCGATGAGCAGTTCTTC. Amino acid sequence: CASSITTRRSGDEQFF. The chain combines TRBV19 with TRBJ2-1; TRBD2 might be the D (5 bases). V dropped 2 bases and J dropped 8 bases, with 19 bases sitting between them. The CDR3 is 16 amino acids. Germline CDR1 and CDR2: LNHDA and SQIVND (reference sequence).

This clone came up a few times. The rearrangement links TRBV15 to TRBJ2-7, with 7 bases fitting TRBD1. Germline V gene sequence: CDR1 LNHNV, CDR2 YYDKDF (reference sequence). The CDR3 covers 14 residues. Unmatched junction bases numbered 6, after V lost 6 bases and J lost 1 base. In DNA, the CDR3 is TGTGCCACCAGGACCGGGACAGCATCCTACGAGCAGTACTTC. This gives the protein CATRTGTASYEQYF.

The chain employs TRBV4-1 and TRBJ1-4, with TRBD1 identical over 7 bases. The CDR3 is 15 residues long. With V trimmed by 1 base and J by 3 bases, 2 bases remained unmatched. Germline CDR1 is MGHRA and CDR2 is YSYEKL. CDR3 amino acids: CASSQAGTANEKLFF. CDR3 in DNA: TGCGCCAGCAGCCAAGCCGGGACAGCTAATGAAAAACTGTTTTTT.

Only a few counts were recorded for this clone. V gene TRBV28 combines with J gene TRBJ2-1, with D maybe TRBD1 (6 bases). The V gene lost 5 bases and the J gene lost 8 bases, with 10 bases spanning the gap. CDR3 length: 12 residues. CDR1 MDHEN and CDR2 SYDVKM come from the germline V gene. CDR3 sequence reads: CASSKQGDEQFF. The CDR3 region has the DNA TGTGCCAGCAGTAAACAGGGCGATGAGCAGTTCTTC.

In nucleotides, the CDR3 is TGTGCCAGCAGCATGGCCCCTAGCGGGAGTCGGTACGAGCAGTACTTC. As protein: CASSMAPSGSRYEQYF. This chain uses TRBV27 with TRBJ2-7, with 10 bases fitting TRBD2. Germline-derived CDR1 and CDR2 are MNHEY and SMNVEV (reference sequence). J gave up 4 bases and V 6 bases, and 12 bases lay outside the gene matches. CDR3 length: 16 amino acids.

J is TRBJ2-1 and V is TRBV5-6, with TRBD2 matching 9 bases. V shed 4 bases and J 6 bases; nucleotides not matched to a gene: 14. The germline V gene encodes CDR1 SGHDT and CDR2 YYEEEE. The CDR3 contains 17 residues. CDR3 in DNA: TGTGCCAGCAGCGGAAGAATGGCGGGAGGGCCTGGCAATGAGCAGTTCTTC. The encoded protein is CASSGRMAGGPGNEQFF.